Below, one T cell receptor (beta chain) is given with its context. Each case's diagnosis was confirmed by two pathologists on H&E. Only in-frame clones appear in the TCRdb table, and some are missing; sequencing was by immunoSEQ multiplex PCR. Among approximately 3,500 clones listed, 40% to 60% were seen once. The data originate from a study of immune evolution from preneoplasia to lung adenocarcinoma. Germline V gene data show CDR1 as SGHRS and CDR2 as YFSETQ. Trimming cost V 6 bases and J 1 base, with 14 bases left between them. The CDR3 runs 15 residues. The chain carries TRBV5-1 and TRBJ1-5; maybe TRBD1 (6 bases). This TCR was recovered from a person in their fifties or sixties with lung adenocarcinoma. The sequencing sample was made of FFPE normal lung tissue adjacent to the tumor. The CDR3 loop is CASKPGTHSNQPQHF. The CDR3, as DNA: TGCGCCAGCAAACCCGGGACACACAGCAATCAGCCCCAGCATTTT.